This T cell receptor beta chain emerged from a study of cytomegalovirus exposure and HLA in healthy donors (dated by TCRdb to between 2016 and 2019). Study-level background: An earlier analysis of some 550 of the donors reported 276 Gb of sequence data and 100 million to 130 million unique TCR beta sequences from about 200 million T cells. An early release covering roughly 580 HLA-typed donors comprised 300 to 350 gigabases of sequencing data and roughly 86 million unique TCR sequences. The genetic ancestry cluster associated with self-reported Caucasian donors included 80% to 90% of the 300 to 400 genotyped donors. The study aimed to test whether signatures of past pathogen exposure could be identified by cataloging public T cell receptors. The T cell repertoires of 670 or so subjects were profiled by immunosequencing and related to cytomegalovirus serostatus. A separate validation cohort of roughly 130 different subjects was used in addition to the 666-subject first cohort. To predict cytomegalovirus infection status, the study brought together high-throughput TCR immunosequencing, statistical association of individual TCRs with disease status, and machine learning. In a later analysis, previously published TCR beta repertoires from about 640 donors were re-analyzed and high-resolution HLA genotyping was added so that TCR occurrence patterns could be studied. The later analysis used no new phenotypic data to find candidate immune exposures, relying instead on TCR beta sequences and their occurrence across donors. An earlier analysis of 587 of the donors used high-throughput TCR beta sequencing to judge whether each TCR beta V gene segment behaved as functional or pseudogenic. Alongside the repertoire data, information on donor age, sex, ethnicity and CMV serostatus was compiled. Genome-wide SNP genotypes for about 65% of the 666 donors were used in a later genetic analysis, which treated that subset as a discovery cohort. All discovery cohort repertoires had been generated on a single sequencing platform. Both class I and class II loci were covered by HLA typing, at four-digit resolution. The number of typed donors differed by locus: roughly 629-630 for A, B, C, DRB1 and DQB1; 500 to 550 for DQA1; roughly 600 for DPA1; and around 450 for DPB1. Because of strong linkage in the cohort, 4 to 6 DR-DQ haplotypes were treated as single units for association and clustering. Among around 400 genotyped donors of the cohort, an average of around 240,000 unique TCR beta nucleotide sequences were sequenced per donor, about a sixth of them non-productive. The research as a whole found: For the cohort, immune exposure information was limited to CMV serostatus. In a later analysis, several top co-occurrence clusters were reported to appear linked to parvovirus B19, influenza, CMV and Epstein-Barr virus. A later analysis found that most CMV-associated TCR beta chains appeared HLA-restricted, with HLA associations seemingly driven largely by CMV exposure. V-gene and J-gene trimming of TCR beta chains was associated with a missense DCLRE1C variant in a later genetic analysis, and the association was replicated in an independent cohort. According to a later analysis, TCR association rates differed among HLA loci, with DRB1 alleles showing the most associated TCRs and HLA-C alleles showing the fewest. When HLA alleles, especially DR and DQ, strongly co-occurred, TCR associations were difficult to assign to individual alleles. Because counts were too low, around 17 rarely observed V segments, including chromosome 9 orphons, were left out of the earlier analysis of some 600 of the donors. Linkage disequilibrium might explain the correlated functional status among segregating V segments, but an unknown experimental factor could not be ruled out. Specific HLA alleles were associated with roughly 16,000 TCR beta sequences at a false discovery rate of 0.05 in a later analysis. The study listed 150 to 200 TCR beta chains as associated with cytomegalovirus. This cohort had only TCR beta chains sequenced, and the lack of alpha or paired-chain data limited which features could be detected. Broadly in line with IMGT annotations, most TCR beta V segments showed up in productive rearrangements about 90% or about 30% of the time in an earlier analysis of around 600 of the donors. Compared with equally common non-associated chains, HLA-associated TCR beta chains in a later analysis were more clonally expanded and had lower generation probabilities. The classifier was reported to diagnose cytomegalovirus status with high specificity and sensitivity in both the original cohort and the validation cohort. Some IMGT-functional V segments, including TRBV6-2 and TRBV6-3, could not be told apart with the 87-base-pair reads, so those segments were excluded. A few of the identified cytomegalovirus-associated TCR beta chains were confirmed in vitro to be specific for cytomegalovirus antigens. Across donors, most TCR sequences were observed very rarely, whereas some public TCRs were present in many individuals. A further reported finding was that TCR beta sequences accurately predicted the HLA-A and HLA-B alleles for most subjects in the first cohort. Roughly uniform sequencing depth across donors was assumed in presence/absence analyses, although this assumption may not hold. Because some donors lacked HLA typing at each locus, the association tests relied only on the typed subset. The sequencing pipeline was judged likely to have produced a cluster of highly shared sequence variants as a technical artifact. The authors suggested that the approach could potentially be extended to other disease states and immunological phenotypes. Compared with the roughly 600-donor mean, donors in an Asian-associated ancestry cluster had fewer N-insertions in productive TCRs, according to a later genetic analysis.

The cohort consisted of some 670 healthy bone marrow donors. At the time of sampling, every cohort member was nominally healthy, though immune exposures that went unrecorded were likely present. The donor tested CMV seropositive, placing the donor among the 290 or so seropositive members of the cohort. A peripheral blood sample was provided by each donor, and peripheral blood mononuclear cells were used for TCR beta sequencing. The Qiagen DNeasy Blood Extraction Kit was used to extract genomic DNA from the blood cell samples. Comment on this clone: Its antigen is currently not known. Base quality data are lacking; no much larger clone is found one base away.

The library was prepared using the immunoSEQ multiplex PCR assay. For the multiplex PCR, a mixture combining 60 forward primers for TCR Vbeta segments and 13 reverse primers for TCR Jbeta segments was used. Amplification of the CDR3 region of rearranged TCR beta genes was performed with a multiplex PCR assay on genomic DNA. The Illumina HiSeq System was used to sequence the amplified TCR beta libraries as 87-base-pair reads. From the authors' description of their analysis: In a later analysis, tens of millions of unique TCR beta chains were counted across the roughly 700 repertoires, and about 10 million of these chains were shared by at least two donors. To remove PCR and sequencing errors, raw reads were error-corrected and collapsed into unique sequences using a nearest-neighbor algorithm that merged closely related sequences. V, D and J gene segments were assigned by aligning CDR3 sequences to IMGT reference sequences. For a sequence to be retained, a match of at least six nucleotides to both a V gene segment and a J gene segment was required. A rearrangement counted as productive if the CDR3 had no stop codons and remained in frame with V and J, and every other rearrangement counted as non-productive. CDR3 was defined according to IMGT convention as the region running from the second conserved V-encoded cysteine to the conserved J-encoded phenylalanine. The earlier analysis of roughly 590 of the donors excluded sequences that lacked an unambiguous match to a single V gene segment. In an earlier analysis of about 590 of the donors, a V segment was called functional when productive rearrangements were above 56.7%, and segregating when the standard deviation between donors exceeded 5%. To diagnose cytomegalovirus status from the catalog of TCR beta chain sequences, a statistical classification framework was built. In a later analysis, TCR nucleotide sequences were compared against IMGT/GENE-DB human TR gene sequences so that V and J genes could be assigned. Using the TCRdist pipeline, a later analysis assigned CDR3 sequences along with most-parsimonious VDJ recombination scenarios. In a later analysis, each TCR beta chain was defined by its CDR3 amino acid sequence together with its V-gene family, and reads lacking a unique V-gene family were excluded. To address suspected cross-contamination and a sequencing artifact, a later analysis removed a few hundred highly shared, low-generation-probability nucleotide sequences. A later analysis calculated a clonal expansion index for each public chain from normalized within-repertoire ranks of inferred template counts. Generation probabilities in a later analysis came from a VDJ recombination model fitted to out-of-frame rearrangements, and those results were checked against IGoR. In a later analysis, TCR-TCR, TCR-HLA and TCR-CMV co-occurrence was scored with hypergeometric tests, and a repertoire-size bias correction was applied to TCR pairs. In a later analysis, false discovery rates were estimated by permuting HLA or CMV assignments 20 times. In a later analysis, co-occurring TCRs were grouped using DBSCAN, with TCRdist sequence similarity added in when clustering inside HLA-allele-positive subsets. Co-occurrence clustering excluded repertoires with fewer than 30,000 or more than 120,000 public chains, plus five with anomalous nucleotide sharing. Entries here come from immuneACCESS through TCRdb and include only in-frame sequences with V and J called. Some clones fail to appear in such tables; in the studies checked, an unresolved V gene covers under half of the shortfall, and the cause of the remainder is unknown. V, J and clone size are taken as reported in that table, and D and trimming were inferred from the DNA itself. This sample has under 200,000 clones in its table, and approximately 78% of those were observed once. The ten largest clonotypes hold about 0.89% of the sample.

Including cysteine and phenylalanine, the CDR3 has 14 amino acids. The kept DNA is CDR3 alone, 42 bases in frame from the first base. Taken from the germline V gene, the CDR1 and CDR2 loops are SGHRS and YFSETQ. After removal of 2 bases from V and 2 bases from J, the junction retains 1 base not matched to a gene. The chain couples TRBV5-1 to TRBJ2-5, and 9 junction bases match TRBD2. Sequencing used PBMCs. This TCR derives from a girl aged 2 to 9 in good health and CMV-seropositive. The bases are TGCGCCAGCAGCTTTACTAGCGGGCAAGAGACCCAGTACTTC. Its coded protein is CASSFTSGQETQYF.